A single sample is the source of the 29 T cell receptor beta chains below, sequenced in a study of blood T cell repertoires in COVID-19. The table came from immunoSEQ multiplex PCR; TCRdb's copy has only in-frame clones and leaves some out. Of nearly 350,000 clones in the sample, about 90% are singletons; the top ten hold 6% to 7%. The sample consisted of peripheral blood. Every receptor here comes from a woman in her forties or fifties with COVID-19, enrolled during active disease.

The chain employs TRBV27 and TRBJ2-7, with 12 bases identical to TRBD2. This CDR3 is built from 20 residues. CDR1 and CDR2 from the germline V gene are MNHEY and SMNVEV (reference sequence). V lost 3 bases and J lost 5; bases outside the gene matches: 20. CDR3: CASSFRGGLAGGWLGDEQYF. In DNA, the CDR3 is TGTGCCAGCAGTTTCCGAGGGGGGCTAGCGGGAGGGTGGCTTGGAGACGAGCAGTACTTC.

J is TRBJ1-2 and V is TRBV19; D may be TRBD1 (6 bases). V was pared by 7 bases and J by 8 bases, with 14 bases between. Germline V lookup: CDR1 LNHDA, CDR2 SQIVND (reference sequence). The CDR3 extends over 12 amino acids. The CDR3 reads CASKTGSLGYTF. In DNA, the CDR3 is TGTGCCAGTAAAACAGGGAGTCTAGGCTACACCTTC. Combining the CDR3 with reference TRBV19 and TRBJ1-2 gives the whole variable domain DGGITQSPKYLFRKEGQNVTLSCEQNLNHDAMYWYRQDPGQGLRLIYYSQIVNDFQKGDIAEGYSVSREKKESFPLTVTSAQKNPTAFYLCASKTGSLGYTFGSGTRLTVV.

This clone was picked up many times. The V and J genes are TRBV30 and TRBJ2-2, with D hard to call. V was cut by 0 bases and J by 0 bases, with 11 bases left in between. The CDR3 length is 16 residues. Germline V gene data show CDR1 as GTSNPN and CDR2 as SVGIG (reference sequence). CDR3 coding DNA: TGTGCCTGGAGTGTAAAAGGCAGGTCGAACACCGGGGAGCTGTTTTTT. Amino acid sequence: CAWSVKGRSNTGELFF.

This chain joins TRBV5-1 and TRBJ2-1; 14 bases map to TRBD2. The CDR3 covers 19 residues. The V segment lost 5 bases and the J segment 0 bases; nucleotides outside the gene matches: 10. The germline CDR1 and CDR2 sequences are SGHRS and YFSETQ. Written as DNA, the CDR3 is TGCGCCAGCAGATCCGGACGGACTAGCGGGAGGCCCTCCTACAATGAGCAGTTCTTC. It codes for CASRSGRTSGRPSYNEQFF.

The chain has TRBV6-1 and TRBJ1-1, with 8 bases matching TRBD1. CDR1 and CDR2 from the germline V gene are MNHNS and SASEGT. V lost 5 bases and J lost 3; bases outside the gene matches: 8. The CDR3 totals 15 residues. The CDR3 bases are TGTGCCAGCAGTTCAGGACAGGGTTTGGACACTGAAGCTTTCTTT. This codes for CASSSGQGLDTEAFF.

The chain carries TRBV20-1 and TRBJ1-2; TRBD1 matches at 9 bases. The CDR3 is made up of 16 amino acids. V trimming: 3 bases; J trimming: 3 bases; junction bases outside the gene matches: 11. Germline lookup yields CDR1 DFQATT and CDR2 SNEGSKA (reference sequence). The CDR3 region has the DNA TGCAGTGCTAGTCCCCCCGCGGGACAGGGTGACTATGGCTACACCTTC. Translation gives CSASPPAGQGDYGYTF.

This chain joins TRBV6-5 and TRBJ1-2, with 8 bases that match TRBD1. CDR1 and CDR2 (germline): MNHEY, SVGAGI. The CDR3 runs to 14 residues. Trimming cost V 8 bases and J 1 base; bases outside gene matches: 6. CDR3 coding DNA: TGTGCCAGCGGGTCAGGGGGCTTTAACTATGGCTACACCTTC. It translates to CASGSGGFNYGYTF.

CDR3: CASSSGAGGVKRETQYF. The CDR3 DNA is TGCGCCAGCAGCTCCGGCGCGGGGGGAGTTAAGAGGGAGACCCAGTACTTC. The chain links TRBV5-1 to TRBJ2-5, with 8 nucleotides matching TRBD2. Losses at the gene ends were 3 bases for V and 5 bases for J; bases not matched to a gene: 15. CDR1 SGHRS and CDR2 YFSETQ come from the germline V gene. The CDR3 extends over 17 amino acids.

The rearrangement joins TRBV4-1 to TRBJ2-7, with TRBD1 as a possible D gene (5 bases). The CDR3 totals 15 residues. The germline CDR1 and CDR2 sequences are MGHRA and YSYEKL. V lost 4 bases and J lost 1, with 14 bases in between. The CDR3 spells CASSPTSTESYEQYF. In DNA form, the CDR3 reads TGCGCCAGCAGCCCAACTTCGACAGAATCCTACGAGCAGTACTTC.

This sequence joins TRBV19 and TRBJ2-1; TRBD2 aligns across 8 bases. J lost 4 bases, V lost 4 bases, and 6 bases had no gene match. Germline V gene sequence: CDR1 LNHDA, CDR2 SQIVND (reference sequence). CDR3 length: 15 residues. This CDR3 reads CASSRGGRTYNEQFF. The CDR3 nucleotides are TGTGCCAGTAGTAGGGGCGGGAGGACATACAATGAGCAGTTCTTC.

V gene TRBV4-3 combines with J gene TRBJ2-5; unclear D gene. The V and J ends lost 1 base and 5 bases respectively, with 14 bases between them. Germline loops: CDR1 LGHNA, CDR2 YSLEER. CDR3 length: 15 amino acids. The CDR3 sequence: CASSQVDRPGETQYF. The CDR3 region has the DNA TGCGCCAGCAGCCAAGTCGATCGCCCCGGGGAGACCCAGTACTTC.

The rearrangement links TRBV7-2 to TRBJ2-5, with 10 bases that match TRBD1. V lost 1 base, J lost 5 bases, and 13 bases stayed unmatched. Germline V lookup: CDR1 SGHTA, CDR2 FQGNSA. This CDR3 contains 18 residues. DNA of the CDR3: TGTGCCAGCAGCTTAGGGGCCTGGACAGGGGGGAACGGGGAGACCCAGTACTTC. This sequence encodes CASSLGAWTGGNGETQYF.

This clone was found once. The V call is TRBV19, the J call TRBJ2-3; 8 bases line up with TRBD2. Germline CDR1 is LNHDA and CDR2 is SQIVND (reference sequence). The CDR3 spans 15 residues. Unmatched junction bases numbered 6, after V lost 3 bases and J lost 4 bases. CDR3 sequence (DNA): TGTGCCAGTAGTATTGGGGGGGGACTAGCAGATACGCAGTATTTT. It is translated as CASSIGGGLADTQYF. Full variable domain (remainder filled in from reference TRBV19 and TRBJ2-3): DGGITQSPKYLFRKEGQNVTLSCEQNLNHDAMYWYRQDPGQGLRLIYYSQIVNDFQKGDIAEGYSVSREKKESFPLTVTSAQKNPTAFYLCASSIGGGLADTQYFGPGTRLTVL.

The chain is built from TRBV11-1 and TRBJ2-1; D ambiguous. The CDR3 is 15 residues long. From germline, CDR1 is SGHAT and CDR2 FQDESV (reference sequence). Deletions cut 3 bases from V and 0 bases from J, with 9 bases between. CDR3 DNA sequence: TGTGCCAGCAGCTTTCCTGGGCCCTCCTACAATGAGCAGTTCTTC. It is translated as CASSFPGPSYNEQFF.

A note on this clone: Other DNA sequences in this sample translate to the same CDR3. CDR3 DNA: TGTGCCAGCAGCCAAATCGCAGATACGCAGTATTTT. Amino acid sequence: CASSQIADTQYF. V usage is TRBV3-1 (or the pseudogene TRBV3-2) and J usage is TRBJ2-3; no clear D. Germline loops: CDR1 LGHDT, CDR2 YNNKEL (reference sequence). Trimming removed 2 bases at V and 4 bases at J, with 4 bases between. This CDR3 has 12 amino acids.

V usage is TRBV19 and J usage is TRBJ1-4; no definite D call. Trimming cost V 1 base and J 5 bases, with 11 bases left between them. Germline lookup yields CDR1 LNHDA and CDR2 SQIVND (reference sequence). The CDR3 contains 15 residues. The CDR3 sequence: CASSIGRRGNEKLFF. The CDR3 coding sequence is TGTGCCAGTAGTATAGGTAGGCGAGGGAATGAAAAACTGTTTTTT.

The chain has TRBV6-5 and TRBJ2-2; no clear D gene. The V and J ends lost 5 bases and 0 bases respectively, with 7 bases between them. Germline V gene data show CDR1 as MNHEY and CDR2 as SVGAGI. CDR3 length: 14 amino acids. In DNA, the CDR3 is TGTGCCAGCAGTAACAGCCCGAACACCGGGGAGCTGTTTTTT. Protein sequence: CASSNSPNTGELFF.

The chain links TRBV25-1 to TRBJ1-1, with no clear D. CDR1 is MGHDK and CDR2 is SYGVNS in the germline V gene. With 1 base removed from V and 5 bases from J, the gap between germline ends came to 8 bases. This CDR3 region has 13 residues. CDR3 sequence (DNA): TGTGCCAGCAGTGAATTTCGGTGGACTGAAGCTTTCTTT. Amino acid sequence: CASSEFRWTEAFF.

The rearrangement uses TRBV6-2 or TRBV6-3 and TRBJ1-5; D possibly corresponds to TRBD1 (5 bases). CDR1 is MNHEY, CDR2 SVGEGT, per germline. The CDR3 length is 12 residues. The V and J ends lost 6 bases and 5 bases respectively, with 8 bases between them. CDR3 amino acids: CASSRGDQPQHF. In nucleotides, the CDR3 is TGTGCCAGCAGCCGGGGGGATCAGCCCCAGCATTTT.

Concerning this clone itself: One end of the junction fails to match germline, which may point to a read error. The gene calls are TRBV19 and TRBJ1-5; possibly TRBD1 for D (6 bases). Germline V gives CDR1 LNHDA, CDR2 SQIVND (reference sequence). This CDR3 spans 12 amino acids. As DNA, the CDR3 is TGTGCCAGTAGTATAGGCTTGGCAGGGGCGGATTTT. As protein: CASSIGLAGADF.

CDR3 sequence reads: CASNSDRPHYEQYF. Written as DNA, the CDR3 is TGTGCCAGCAACTCGGACAGGCCCCACTACGAGCAGTACTTC. The chain recombines TRBV21-1 with TRBJ2-7; no check of the table's D call, TRBD1, against the DNA was made. TRBV21-1 is a recognized pseudogene. The CDR3 is 14 residues long.

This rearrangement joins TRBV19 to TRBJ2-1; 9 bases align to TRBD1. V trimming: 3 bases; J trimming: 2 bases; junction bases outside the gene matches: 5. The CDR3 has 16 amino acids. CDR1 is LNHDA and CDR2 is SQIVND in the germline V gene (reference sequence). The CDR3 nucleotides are TGTGCCAGTAGTATCGCCGGGACAGGGCCCTACAATGAGCAGTTCTTC. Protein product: CASSIAGTGPYNEQFF.

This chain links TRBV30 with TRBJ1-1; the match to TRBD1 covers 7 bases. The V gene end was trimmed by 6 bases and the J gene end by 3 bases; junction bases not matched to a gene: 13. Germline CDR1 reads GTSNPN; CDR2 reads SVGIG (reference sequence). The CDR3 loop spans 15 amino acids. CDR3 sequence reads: CACRGRSGWDTEAFF. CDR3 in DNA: TGTGCCTGTAGGGGGCGCAGCGGATGGGACACTGAAGCTTTCTTT.

The CDR3 nucleotides read TGTGCCAGTAGTATAGAGGGGACAGGGGCTTACGAGCAGTACTTC. It is translated as CASSIEGTGAYEQYF. The J gene is TRBJ2-7, the V gene TRBV19; 10 bases agree with TRBD1. The germline V gene encodes CDR1 LNHDA and CDR2 SQIVND (reference sequence). The CDR3 contains 15 residues. The V gene end was trimmed by 0 bases and the J gene end by 4 bases; junction bases not matched to a gene: 3.

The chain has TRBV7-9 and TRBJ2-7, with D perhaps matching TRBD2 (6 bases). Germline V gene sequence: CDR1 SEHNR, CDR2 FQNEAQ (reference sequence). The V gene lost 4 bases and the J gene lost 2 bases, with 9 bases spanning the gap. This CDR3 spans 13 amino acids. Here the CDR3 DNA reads TGTGCCAGCAGCTCCGGGAGTACCTACGAGCAGTACTTC. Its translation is CASSSGSTYEQYF.

The CDR3 region is CASSPAPLQGLITEAFF. DNA for the CDR3: TGTGCCAGCTCACCGGCCCCCCTTCAGGGGTTGATCACTGAAGCTTTCTTT. The chain carries TRBV18 and TRBJ1-1; TRBD1 might be the D (6 bases). Germline CDR1 and CDR2: KGHSH and LQKENI. V lost 3 bases and J lost 4, with 21 bases in between. There are 17 residues in the CDR3.

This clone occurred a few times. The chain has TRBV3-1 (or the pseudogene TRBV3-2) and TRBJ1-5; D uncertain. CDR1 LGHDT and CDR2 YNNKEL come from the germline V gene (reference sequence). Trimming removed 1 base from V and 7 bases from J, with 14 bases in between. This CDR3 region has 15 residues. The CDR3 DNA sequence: TGTGCCAGCAGCCAAGGCCGGGGAGGTGGACAGCCCCAGCATTTT. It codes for CASSQGRGGGQPQHF.

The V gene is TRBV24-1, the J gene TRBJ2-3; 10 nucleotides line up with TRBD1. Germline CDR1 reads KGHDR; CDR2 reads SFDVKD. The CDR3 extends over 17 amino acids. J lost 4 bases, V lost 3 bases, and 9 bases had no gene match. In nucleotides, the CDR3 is TGTGCCACCAGTGATCCTGGACAGGGGGGTTATGCAGATACGCAGTATTTT. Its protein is CATSDPGQGGYADTQYF.

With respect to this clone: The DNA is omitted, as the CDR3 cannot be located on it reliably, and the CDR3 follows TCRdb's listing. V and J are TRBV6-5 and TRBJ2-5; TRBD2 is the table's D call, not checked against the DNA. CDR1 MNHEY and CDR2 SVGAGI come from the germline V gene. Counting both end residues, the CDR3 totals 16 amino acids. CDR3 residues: CASSSSGLAGGETQYF.